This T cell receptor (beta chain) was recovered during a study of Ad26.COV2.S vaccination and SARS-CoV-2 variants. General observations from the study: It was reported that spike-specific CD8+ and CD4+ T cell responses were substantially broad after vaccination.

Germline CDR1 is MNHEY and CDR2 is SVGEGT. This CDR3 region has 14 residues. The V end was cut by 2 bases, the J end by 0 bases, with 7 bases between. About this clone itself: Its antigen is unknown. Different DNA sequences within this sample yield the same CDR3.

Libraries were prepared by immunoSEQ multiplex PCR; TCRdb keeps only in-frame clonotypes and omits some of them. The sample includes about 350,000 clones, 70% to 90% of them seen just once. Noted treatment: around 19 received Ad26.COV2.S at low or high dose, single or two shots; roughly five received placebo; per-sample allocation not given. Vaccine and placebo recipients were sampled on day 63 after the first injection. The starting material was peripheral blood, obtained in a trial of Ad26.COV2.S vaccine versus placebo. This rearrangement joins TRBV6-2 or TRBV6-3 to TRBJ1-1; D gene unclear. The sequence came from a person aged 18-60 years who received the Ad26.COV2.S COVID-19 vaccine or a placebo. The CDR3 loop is CASSYSIMNTEAFF. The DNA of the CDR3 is TGTGCCAGCAGTTACAGCATCATGAACACTGAAGCTTTCTTT.